The rows below give T cell receptor beta chains drawn from one sample of a study of T-cell reconstitution after alpha-beta-depleted transplantation in children. A single record per CDR3 protein comes from TCRdb applying MiXCR to the PCR reads. The data show some 840,000 distinct CDR3 sequences, with less than 20% seen just once and under 6% held by the top ten. Material: PBMCs, mostly from graft donor cells, obtained 360 days after TCRalphabeta/CD19-depleted stem cell transplant. The receptors originated from a male patient between 10 and 17 years old who had a stem cell transplant for acute lymphoblastic leukemia, so the T cells may come from the graft donor. Both conserved end residues are part of each CDR3. D genes are given only for firm matches. Clone size appears in some rows only: once, few, many, or a class for an expanded clone.

j_gene: TRBJ2-4; v_gene: TRBV29-1; abundance: few; d_gene: NA; CDR3aa: CSVDKGYIQYF; CDR3nt: TGCAGCGTTGACAAGGGTTACATTCAGTACTTC
j_gene: TRBJ2-1; v_gene: TRBV19; abundance: NA; d_gene: TRBD1; CDR3aa: CASSGQVTPYNEQFF; CDR3nt: TGTGCCAGTAGTGGACAGGTAACCCCATACAATGAGCAGTTCTTC
j_gene: TRBJ2-5; v_gene: TRBV28; abundance: many; d_gene: NA; CDR3aa: CASSDQGRSLETQYF; CDR3nt: TGTGCCAGCAGTGACCAGGGGCGCAGTTTAGAGACCCAGTACTTC
j_gene: TRBJ2-1; v_gene: TRBV14; abundance: NA; d_gene: NA; CDR3aa: CASSQRGARVKFF; CDR3nt: TGTGCCAGCAGCCAACGGGGAGCTCGGGTGAAGTTCTTC
j_gene: TRBJ2-1; v_gene: TRBV9; abundance: many; d_gene: TRBD2; CDR3aa: CASSVAVIAGRGEQFF; CDR3nt: TGTGCCAGCAGCGTAGCCGTAATAGCGGGACGGGGAGAGCAGTTCTTC
j_gene: TRBJ2-5; v_gene: TRBV28; abundance: few; d_gene: TRBD2; CDR3aa: CASSPWGREGLRETQYF; CDR3nt: TGTGCCAGCAGTCCATGGGGGCGGGAGGGCCTTCGAGAGACCCAGTACTTC
j_gene: TRBJ1-2; v_gene: TRBV7-9; abundance: few; d_gene: NA; CDR3aa: CASSLDTYKSYGYTF; CDR3nt: TGTGCCAGCAGCCTTGACACTTACAAGAGCTATGGCTACACCTTC
j_gene: TRBJ2-4; v_gene: TRBV3-1; abundance: NA; d_gene: TRBD1; CDR3aa: CASRGQGSKNIQYF; CDR3nt: TGTGCCAGCAGGGGACAGGGGTCCAAAAACATTCAGTACTTC
j_gene: TRBJ2-7; v_gene: TRBV7-8; abundance: few; d_gene: NA; CDR3aa: CASSSPYRGGRAYEQYF; CDR3nt: TGTGCCAGCAGCTCGCCCTACAGGGGAGGTAGGGCCTACGAGCAGTACTTC
j_gene: TRBJ2-1; v_gene: TRBV15; abundance: many; d_gene: TRBD2; CDR3aa: CATSRINSGNEQFF; CDR3nt: TGTGCCACCAGCAGAATAAATAGCGGGAATGAGCAGTTCTTC
j_gene: TRBJ2-5; v_gene: TRBV6-5; abundance: few; d_gene: NA; CDR3aa: CASSSTDRQETQYF; CDR3nt: TGTGCCAGCAGTTCGACGGACAGACAAGAGACCCAGTACTTC
j_gene: TRBJ2-1; v_gene: TRBV3-1; abundance: NA; d_gene: NA; CDR3aa: CASSLSGPGQYNEQFF; CDR3nt: TGTGCCAGCAGCCTAAGCGGTCCGGGGCAGTACAATGAGCAGTTCTTC
j_gene: TRBJ2-5; v_gene: TRBV3-1; abundance: few; d_gene: NA; CDR3aa: CASSQDVNSGQETQYF; CDR3nt: TGTGCCAGCAGCCAAGACGTGAATAGCGGACAAGAGACCCAGTACTTC
j_gene: TRBJ2-1; v_gene: TRBV9; abundance: many; d_gene: TRBD2; CDR3aa: CASSVGLAGVNNEQFF; CDR3nt: TGTGCCAGCAGCGTAGGACTAGCGGGGGTAAACAATGAGCAGTTCTTC
j_gene: TRBJ2-7; v_gene: TRBV12-3/TRBV12-4; abundance: few; d_gene: TRBD2; CDR3aa: CASSGLAGVLEQYF; CDR3nt: TGTGCCAGCAGTGGACTAGCGGGAGTCCTCGAGCAGTACTTC
j_gene: TRBJ2-7; v_gene: TRBV12-5; abundance: few; d_gene: NA; CDR3aa: CASGFTIPGLPLYEQYF; CDR3nt: TGTGCTAGTGGTTTCACCATCCCCGGACTACCCCTCTACGAGCAGTACTTC